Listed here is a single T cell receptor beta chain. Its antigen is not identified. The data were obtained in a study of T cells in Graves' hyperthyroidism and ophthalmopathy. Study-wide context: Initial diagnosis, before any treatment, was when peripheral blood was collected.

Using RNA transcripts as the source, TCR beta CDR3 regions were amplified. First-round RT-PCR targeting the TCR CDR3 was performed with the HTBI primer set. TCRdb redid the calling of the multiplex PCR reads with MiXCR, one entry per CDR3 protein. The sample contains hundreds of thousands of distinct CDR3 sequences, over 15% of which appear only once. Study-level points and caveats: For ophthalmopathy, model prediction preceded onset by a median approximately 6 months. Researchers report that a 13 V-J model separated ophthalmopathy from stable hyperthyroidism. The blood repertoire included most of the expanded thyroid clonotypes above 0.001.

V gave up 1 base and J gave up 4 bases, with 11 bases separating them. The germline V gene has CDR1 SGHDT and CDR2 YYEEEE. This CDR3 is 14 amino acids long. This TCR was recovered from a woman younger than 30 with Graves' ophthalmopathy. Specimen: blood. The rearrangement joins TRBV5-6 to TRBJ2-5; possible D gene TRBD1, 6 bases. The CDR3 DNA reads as TGTGCCAGCAGCTTGAATGGGGGCCTAGAGACCCAGTACTTC. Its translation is CASSLNGGLETQYF.